This T cell receptor beta chain is drawn from a study of early T cells in non-severe SARS-CoV-2 infection (dated by TCRdb to about 2021). About the investigation overall: Because TCR sequencing relied on bulk RNA taken from unsorted whole blood, pairing of alpha and beta chains was not possible. General conclusions and limits of the study: VDJdb matching was skewed toward anti-spike CD8 responses and likely underestimated virus-specific expansions by missing private and CD4 specificities.

V is shortened by 2 bases, J by 5 bases, and the region joining them spans 13 bases. CDR3 length: 15 amino acids, cysteine to phenylalanine. Only CDR3 DNA is held: 45 bases, read in frame from base 1. Library creation used 5' RACE. The run used a NextSeq 500. In the TCR library protocol, unique molecular identifiers were attached to individual cDNA molecules to correct for PCR bias and sequencing error. Sequencing covered both TCR alpha and beta chains, and within each sample the abundances of alpha and beta sequences were tightly co-correlated. The study's own analysis went as follows. Decombinator V4 was used to perform V gene, J gene and CDR3 annotation of TCR sequences. Expanded TCRs were defined as changing significantly between any two time points under a Poisson model with p below 0.0001. TCR abundances were normalised to the total number of TCRs sequenced per sample and were expressed as counts per million. MAIT TCRs were defined by TRAV1-2 paired with TRAJ12, TRAJ20 or TRAJ33, and iNKT TCRs by TRAV10 paired with TRAJ18. A search of VDJdb, accessed on 1 November 2021, was run for TCRs annotated to CMV, EBV and SARS-CoV-2, with TCRs annotated for multiple antigens excluded. The raw public reads went through TCRdb reprocessing: fastp at Q25, MiXCR clone calling, in-frame beta chains kept. Identical CDR3 protein sequences are pooled into one entry, listed with their most common genes and DNA. For this entry, the V and J calls and clone size follow TCRdb and not the study's own pipeline. This sample lists some 73,000 distinct CDR3 sequences; more than 10% were detected once. Jointly, the top ten make up about 3.5% of the sample.

This clonotype was seen at least ten times. No antigen is known for it. Per-nucleotide qualities are absent, and no much larger clonotype sits a single base away. A case-control design nested within a healthcare worker cohort in London, UK, was used, with weekly nasopharyngeal swab PCR tests and blood sampling performed. Healthcare workers were recruited between 23 and 31 March 2020, during the week of the UK lockdown, and were followed weekly for up to roughly 15 weeks. Sequencing was carried out using whole blood. This sequence uses TRBV12-3 or TRBV12-4 and TRBJ2-1, with TRBD2 tentatively as D gene (5 bases match). The receptor comes from an adult who was a healthcare worker with PCR-confirmed SARS-CoV-2 infection or an uninfected control (not recorded which). The bases read TGTGCCAGCAGTTTAACCGAACTAGGGAACAATGAGCAGTTCTTC. This yields the protein CASSLTELGNNEQFF.